This T cell receptor (beta chain) was recorded in a study of beta chain features in type 1 diabetes. Since all of the isolated RNA was reverse transcribed, expressed TCRB transcripts were what got sequenced. Assay used: immunoSEQ multiplex PCR; TCRdb lists only in-frame clones, some missing. Among under 90,000 clones, about 32% were seen once, and the ten largest hold about 0.48%. V lost 1 base and J lost 5, with 14 bases in between. Germline V gene lookup returns CDR1 MGHRA and CDR2 YSYEKL. The CDR3 runs 15 residues. The J gene is TRBJ2-5, the V gene TRBV4-1; maybe TRBD1 (5 bases). The sample comprised stem cell memory CD4+ T cells from blood. The sequence came from a young woman in good health. The CDR3 nucleotides are TGCGCCAGCAGCCAAGCGTTTGTTCAGGGTGAGACCCAGTACTTC. It translates to CASSQAFVQGETQYF.